Listed here is a single T cell receptor beta chain. Antigen specificity is unknown. The entry originates in a study of cytomegalovirus exposure and HLA in healthy donors. Study-wide results and caveats: Usually a TCR sequence was rare, but some public TCRs were found in many donors.

The V end lost 4 bases, the J end lost 6 bases, and 18 bases lay between the germline ends. Looked up from germline, CDR1 is SGHDT and CDR2 is YYEEEE. The CDR3 has 15 amino acids. The PCR had 60 Vbeta and 13 Jbeta primers. Generated by immunoSEQ multiplex PCR, the TCRdb table keeps only in-frame clones and is missing some. The sample holds 160,000 or so clones, approximately 78% seen once. The rearrangement uses TRBV5-6 and TRBJ2-3; tentative D call: TRBD1 (5 bases). This TCR derives from a woman in her twenties or thirties in good health and CMV-seropositive. Sequenced input: PBMCs. The CDR3 region is CASSDSGMTLDTQYF. CDR3 nucleotides: TGTGCCAGCAGCGACTCAGGGATGACCTTGGATACGCAGTATTTT.